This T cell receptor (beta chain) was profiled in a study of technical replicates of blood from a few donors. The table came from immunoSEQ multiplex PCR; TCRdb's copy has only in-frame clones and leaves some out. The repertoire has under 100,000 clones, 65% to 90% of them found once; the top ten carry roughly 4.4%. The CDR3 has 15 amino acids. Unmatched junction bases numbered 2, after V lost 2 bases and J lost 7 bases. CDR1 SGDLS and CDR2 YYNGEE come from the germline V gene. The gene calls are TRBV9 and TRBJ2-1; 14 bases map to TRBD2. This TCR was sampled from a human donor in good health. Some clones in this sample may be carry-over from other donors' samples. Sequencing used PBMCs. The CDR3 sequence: CASSVRTSGRNEQFF. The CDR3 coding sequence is TGTGCCAGCAGCGTGAGGACTAGCGGGAGGAATGAGCAGTTCTTC.